These 25 T cell receptor beta chains share one sample of origin, sequenced in a study of healthy donors' naive CD4 and CD8 T cells (dated by TCRdb to about 2015). Instrument on record: 454 GS FLX Titanium. A previously published linear amplification protocol was used to construct TCR libraries from roughly 500 ng of total RNA. The public sequencing data were trimmed at Q25 with fastp and processed into clonotypes with MiXCR by TCRdb, which kept only in-frame beta chains. Every entry covers one CDR3 protein and lists the most common genes and DNA from its rows. This sample holds roughly 200,000 distinct CDR3 sequences; around 70% were observed only once. Clones ranked in the top ten supply roughly 2.4% of the sample. Sequenced: naive CD4+ and CD8+ T cells sorted from blood, pooled from several donors. Per the publication, the cell subset or site label means: FACS-sorted naive CD4+ (CD45RO-CD45RA+) and naive CD8+ (CD45RA+CD27bright) T cells. The source is a pool of human donors in good health; the sample pools cells from several healthy donors.

The gene calls are TRBV6-1 and TRBJ2-1, with a possible D match to TRBD2 (5 bases). CDR1 and CDR2 from the germline V gene are MNHNS and SASEGT. The V gene lost 8 bases and the J gene lost 0 bases, with 20 bases spanning the gap. The CDR3 runs 17 residues. The CDR3 sequence is CASARPSGESSYNEQFF. As DNA, the CDR3 is TGTGCCAGCGCGCGCCCTTCTGGGGAGTCCTCCTACAATGAGCAGTTCTTC.

The CDR3 bases are TGCAGCGTTGCGGCAGGAAACTATGGCTACACCTTC. Encoded protein: CSVAAGNYGYTF. The chain recombines TRBV29-1 with TRBJ1-2, with no clear D. Germline lookup yields CDR1 SQVTM and CDR2 ANQGSEA. The CDR3 consists of 12 residues. V gave up 4 bases and J gave up 2 bases, with 8 bases separating them.

This clonotype was seen more than once but under ten times. The chain combines TRBV29-1 with TRBJ2-3; 8 bases agree with TRBD2. The CDR3 has 15 amino acids. Germline V gives CDR1 SQVTM, CDR2 ANQGSEA. V dropped 2 bases and J dropped 0; count of bases not matched to a gene: 4. This chain's CDR3 is CSVETSGSSTDTQYF. CDR3 sequence (DNA): TGCAGCGTTGAAACTAGCGGATCTAGCACAGATACGCAGTATTTT.

This chain uses TRBV29-1 with TRBJ1-1; 7 positions agree with TRBD1. CDR3 size: 13 residues. The ends lost 7 bases at V and 0 bases at J; junction bases unmatched: 5. CDR1 and CDR2 (germline): SQVTM, ANQGSEA. CDR3 coding DNA: TGCAGCGCCTCGGGACAGTTGAACACTGAAGCTTTCTTT. Residues: CSASGQLNTEAFF. The entire variable domain, with the rest obtained from reference TRBV29-1 and TRBJ1-1, is as follows: SAVISQKPSRDICQRGTSLTIQCQVDSQVTMMFWYRQQPGQSLTLIATANQGSEATYESGFVIDKFPISRPNLTFSTLTVSNMSPEDSSIYLCSASGQLNTEAFFGQGTRLTVV.

This chain links TRBV5-4 with TRBJ1-1; D gene unclear. Deletions cut 2 bases from V and 0 bases from J, with 8 bases between. Germline V gene sequence: CDR1 SGHNT, CDR2 YYREEE (reference sequence). CDR3 length: 14 residues. As DNA, the CDR3 is TGTGCCAGCAGCTTAAGCAGTATGAACACTGAAGCTTTCTTT. Protein: CASSLSSMNTEAFF.

This chain uses TRBV4-2 with TRBJ2-2; a weak D match, TRBD2 (7 bases). This CDR3 comprises 17 residues. V was clipped by 5 bases and J by 8 bases, with 24 bases between them. Germline-derived CDR1 and CDR2 are LGHNA and YNFKEQ. This CDR3 is CASSLYAGGLDAGELFF. CDR3 nucleotides: TGTGCCAGCAGCTTGTACGCCGGGGGGCTGGATGCGGGGGAGCTGTTTTTT.

V usage is TRBV12-3 or TRBV12-4 and J usage is TRBJ2-2, with D hard to call. V was pared by 8 bases and J by 3 bases, with 4 bases between. CDR3 size: 11 residues. Here the CDR3 reads CASQDTGELFF. DNA for the CDR3: TGTGCCAGCCAGGACACCGGGGAGCTGTTTTTT.

The rearrangement uses TRBV30 and TRBJ2-7, with D hard to call. Per the germline V gene, CDR1 is GTSNPN and CDR2 is SVGIG (reference sequence). The ends were cut back, 1 base at V and 4 bases at J, with 5 bases in the middle. This CDR3 has 11 amino acids. The CDR3 coding sequence is TGTGCCTGGAGTGCCCGGTACGAGCAGTACTTC. It translates to CAWSARYEQYF.

The chain carries TRBV14 and TRBJ1-1; D is unresolved. The V gene's germline CDR1 is SGHDN and CDR2 FVKESK. This CDR3 comprises 14 residues. V lost 4 bases, J lost 4 bases, and 13 bases lay in between. CDR3 sequence: CASSPHVGGTEAFF. CDR3 DNA: TGTGCCAGCAGCCCCCATGTTGGTGGCACTGAAGCTTTCTTT.

This rearrangement joins TRBV29-1 to TRBJ1-1; TRBD1 agrees at 7 bases. The V gene end was trimmed by 6 bases and the J gene end by 3 bases; junction bases not matched to a gene: 7. Germline V CDR1 and CDR2: SQVTM, ANQGSEA. The CDR3 is made up of 13 amino acids. DNA for the CDR3: TGCAGCGTACGACAGGGCCCGTACACTGAAGCTTTCTTT. Its protein is CSVRQGPYTEAFF.

This clonotype was detected once. This chain joins TRBV4-2 and TRBJ1-5; D unclear. This CDR3 contains 15 residues. Trimming shortened V by 0 bases and J by 2 bases, and 8 bases separated the two germline ends. In germline, CDR1 is LGHNA, CDR2 YNFKEQ. The CDR3 nucleotides are TGTGCCAGCAGCCAAGACTATGGGGGCAATCAGCCCCAGCATTTT. This encodes CASSQDYGGNQPQHF.

J is TRBJ1-2 and V is TRBV28; D remains unclear. CDR3 length equals 13 residues. Germline V gene lookup returns CDR1 MDHEN and CDR2 SYDVKM. Trimming removed 1 base from V and 6 bases from J, with 9 bases in between. The CDR3 reads CASSLLQFHGYTF. CDR3 bases: TGTGCCAGCAGTTTATTACAATTCCATGGCTACACCTTC.

V gene TRBV29-1 combines with J gene TRBJ1-6, with D perhaps TRBD1 (6 bases). Looked up from germline, CDR1 is SQVTM and CDR2 is ANQGSEA. The CDR3 contains 13 residues. Trimming pared 6 bases from V and 10 bases from J, leaving 16 bases between. The CDR3 nucleotides read TGCAGCGTGCGGGACAATTTGCGATCACCCCTCCACTTT. It yields the protein CSVRDNLRSPLHF.

The chain recombines TRBV10-3 with TRBJ1-1, with TRBD1 identical over 7 bases. This CDR3 is built from 15 residues. Germline V gene sequence: CDR1 ENHRY, CDR2 SYGVKD. Germline trimming cut 5 bases from V and 6 bases from J; bases unmatched to any gene: 12. This chain's CDR3 is CAISKNLIQGAEAFF. The CDR3 bases are TGTGCCATCAGTAAAAATTTAATTCAGGGGGCTGAAGCTTTCTTT.

The rearrangement joins TRBV11-2 to TRBJ2-7; D is undetermined. Germline assignment: CDR1 SGHAT and CDR2 FQNNGV. V was trimmed by 0 bases and J by 2 bases, leaving 5 bases between them. The CDR3 is 13 residues long. CDR3 nucleotide sequence: TGTGCCAGCAGCTTAGACAGAGCCTACGAGCAGTACTTC. Protein: CASSLDRAYEQYF.

The rearrangement links TRBV29-1 to TRBJ1-1; TRBD1 agrees at 7 bases. The V and J ends lost 6 bases and 1 base, in that order; junction bases with no gene match: 2. The CDR3 totals 12 residues. Germline V gene data show CDR1 as SQVTM and CDR2 as ANQGSEA. The DNA of the CDR3 is TGCAGCGTCCGGGACAGGAACACTGAAGCTTTCTTT. It specifies CSVRDRNTEAFF.

This sequence joins TRBV6-5 and TRBJ1-1; 9 bases align to TRBD1. CDR1 MNHEY and CDR2 SVGAGI come from the germline V gene. V shed 2 bases and J 10 bases; nucleotides not matched to a gene: 14. The CDR3 has 16 amino acids. CDR3 in amino acids: CASSYLKGQGQFGAFF. DNA of the CDR3: TGTGCCAGCAGTTACCTCAAGGGACAGGGTCAGTTTGGAGCTTTCTTT.

In its sample, this clonotype was seen a few times. V usage is TRBV19 and J usage is TRBJ1-1; D gene uncertain. CDR1 LNHDA and CDR2 SQIVND come from the germline V gene (reference sequence). CDR3 length: 18 residues. V lost 0 bases and J lost 1, with 18 bases in between. The CDR3 DNA follows: TGTGCCAGTAGTATAGATCCCGTAGCCCTTTCAGGGAACACTGAAGCTTTCTTT. Translated: CASSIDPVALSGNTEAFF.

This chain joins TRBV29-1 and TRBJ1-3, with TRBD1 matching over 9 bases. Germline V gene lookup returns CDR1 SQVTM and CDR2 ANQGSEA. J gave up 4 bases and V 7 bases, and 8 bases lay outside the gene matches. This CDR3 has 14 residues. Here the CDR3 DNA reads TGCAGCGCCTTCGGGACAGGGAAAGGAAACACCATATATTTT. Protein sequence: CSAFGTGKGNTIYF. Combining the CDR3 with reference TRBV29-1 and TRBJ1-3 gives the whole variable domain SAVISQKPSRDICQRGTSLTIQCQVDSQVTMMFWYRQQPGQSLTLIATANQGSEATYESGFVIDKFPISRPNLTFSTLTVSNMSPEDSSIYLCSAFGTGKGNTIYFGEGSWLTVV.

CDR3 protein: CASSPIFSGISDTQYF. CDR3 bases: TGTGCCAGCTCACCCATCTTTTCCGGGATCTCTGATACGCAGTATTTT. The chain couples TRBV18 to TRBJ2-3; D might be TRBD2 (5 bases). Germline loops: CDR1 KGHSH, CDR2 LQKENI. The germline V and J ends were trimmed by 3 bases and 6 bases, with 19 bases remaining between them. This CDR3 is 16 amino acids long.

This clonotype appeared a few times. The V and J genes are TRBV5-1 and TRBJ2-1; D is perhaps TRBD1 (5 bases). With 0 bases removed from V and 6 bases from J, the gap between germline ends came to 13 bases. The CDR3 sequence is 15 residues long. Germline CDR1 and CDR2: SGHRS and YFSETQ. The CDR3 DNA reads TGCGCCAGCAGCTTGGAGACCCTTAGGGGCAATGAGCAGTTCTTC. Its protein is CASSLETLRGNEQFF. The entire variable domain, with the rest obtained from reference TRBV5-1 and TRBJ2-1, is as follows: KAGVTQTPRYLIKTRGQQVTLSCSPISGHRSVSWYQQTPGQGLQFLFEYFSETQRNKGNFPGRFSGRQFSNSRSEMNVSTLELGDSALYLCASSLETLRGNEQFFGPGTRLTVL.

This clonotype has only a few counts. The rearrangement uses TRBV12-3 or TRBV12-4 and TRBJ1-1; no firm D call. This CDR3 comprises 13 residues. V lost 7 bases, J lost 1 base, and 10 bases lay in between. The DNA for the CDR3 is TGTGCCAGCACCTTCCTAGGGAACACTGAAGCTTTCTTT. Encoded protein: CASTFLGNTEAFF.

The J gene is TRBJ2-2, the V gene TRBV5-5; D not resolved. V was shortened by 4 bases and J by 6 bases, with 4 bases between the two germline ends. CDR1 and CDR2 from the germline V gene are SGHKS and YYEKEE (reference sequence). CDR3 length equals 11 residues. The CDR3 nucleotides are TGTGCCAGCAGCGTGCCCGGGGAGCTGTTTTTT. Protein: CASSVPGELFF.

This clonotype has only a few counts. This chain joins TRBV29-1 and TRBJ1-1; D is undetermined. V shed 7 bases and J shed 0 bases, with 9 bases lying between them. CDR3 length equals 12 residues. CDR1 and CDR2 from the germline V gene are SQVTM and ANQGSEA. The CDR3 protein is CSGDTVNTEAFF. CDR3 coding DNA: TGCAGCGGGGATACAGTGAACACTGAAGCTTTCTTT.

This clonotype was counted only a few times. DNA of the CDR3: TGTGCCGCGGGGGCGTGGCACACCGGGGAGCTGTTTTTT. Protein sequence: CAAGAWHTGELFF. This chain links TRBV27 with TRBJ2-2; D is perhaps TRBD2 (7 bases). The V end lost 11 bases, the J end lost 3 bases, and 13 bases lay between the germline ends. The CDR3 sequence is 13 residues long. Germline CDR1 MNHEY, CDR2 SMNVEV (reference sequence).